What follows are 30 T cell receptor beta chains derived from one specimen sequenced in a study of T cell changes during pregnancy in multiple sclerosis. Some clones are missing from TCRdb's copy, which holds only in-frame ones; the method was immunoSEQ multiplex PCR. The top ten clones hold roughly 4% of a sample with under 50,000 clones, 85% to 95% of them seen once. Specimen: CD8+ T cells from peripheral blood mononuclear cells, collected in the first trimester of pregnancy. Source of these receptors: a female donor with multiple sclerosis, enrolled in a pregnancy study.

This chain connects TRBV4-1 to TRBJ2-7; perhaps TRBD2 as D (5 bases). Trimming cost V 1 base and J 3 bases, with 19 bases left between them. CDR1 MGHRA and CDR2 YSYEKL come from the germline V gene. The CDR3 contains 17 residues. The CDR3 DNA reads TGCGCCAGCAGCCAAGTTGACGGAGCGGAAATACTCTACGAGCAGTACTTC. This sequence encodes CASSQVDGAEILYEQYF.

By proportion, this clone is medium-sized. The chain is built from TRBV11-3 and TRBJ2-1; D is perhaps TRBD1 (6 bases). Trimming cost V 0 bases and J 4 bases, with 19 bases left between them. This CDR3 has 18 residues. Germline V gene sequence: CDR1 SGHNT, CDR2 YENEEA. CDR3 nucleotide sequence: TGTGCCAGCAGCTTAGATCAGTCAGGGGCTTTGGGATACAATGAGCAGTTCTTC. Translation gives CASSLDQSGALGYNEQFF.

V gene TRBV6-5 combines with J gene TRBJ2-3, with a possible D match to TRBD1 (5 bases). The V and J ends lost 6 bases and 0 bases respectively, with 10 bases between them. Per the germline V gene, CDR1 is MNHEY and CDR2 is SVGAGI. This CDR3 comprises 14 residues. The CDR3 sequence is CASSSGSSTDTQYF. DNA for the CDR3: TGTGCCAGCAGCTCAGGGTCCAGCACAGATACGCAGTATTTT.

The rearrangement links TRBV7-2 to TRBJ2-1; maybe TRBD1 (5 bases). The V gene's germline CDR1 is SGHTA and CDR2 FQGNSA. V lost 5 bases to trimming and J lost 0 bases, with 14 bases between them. This CDR3 is 16 amino acids long. CDR3 bases: TGTGCCAGCAGCCAGTACTCAGGGAACTCCTACAATGAGCAGTTCTTC. Translated, it gives CASSQYSGNSYNEQFF.

The chain combines TRBV20-1 with TRBJ2-7; no clear D gene. The germline V and J ends were trimmed by 0 bases and 7 bases, with 7 bases remaining between them. The CDR3 sequence is 11 residues long. Germline V lookup: CDR1 DFQATT, CDR2 SNEGSKA (reference sequence). The CDR3 sequence is CSARDLLEQYF. The DNA of the CDR3 is TGCAGTGCTAGAGACCTCCTGGAGCAGTACTTC.

CDR3 sequence reads: CASSPGTGGTEAFF. For the CDR3, the DNA is TGTGCCAGCAGCCCCGGGACAGGGGGCACTGAAGCTTTCTTT. V and J are TRBV28 and TRBJ1-1, with 11 bases matching TRBD1. The germline V gene has CDR1 MDHEN and CDR2 SYDVKM. With 6 bases clipped from V and 4 bases from J, the junction kept 4 bases outside the gene matches. The CDR3 length is 14 residues.

This sequence joins TRBV7-9 and TRBJ2-1; D unresolved. Germline-derived CDR1 and CDR2 are SEHNR and FQNEAQ (reference sequence). The CDR3 covers 13 residues. The V end lost 0 bases, the J end lost 10 bases, and 10 bases lay between the germline ends. CDR3 sequence reads: CASSLALVTEQFF. The CDR3 DNA sequence: TGTGCCAGCAGCTTAGCGCTAGTAACAGAGCAGTTCTTC.

V is TRBV28 and J is TRBJ1-5, with TRBD1 identical over 8 bases. This CDR3 has 16 residues. Germline V CDR1 and CDR2: MDHEN, SYDVKM. V trimming: 3 bases; J trimming: 8 bases; junction bases outside the gene matches: 12. The CDR3 here is CASSFPSGQAEEPQHF. The CDR3 region has the DNA TGTGCCAGCAGTTTCCCCTCGGGACAGGCGGAGGAGCCCCAGCATTTT.

The genes are TRBV9 and TRBJ2-7; 8 positions agree with TRBD2. The V and J ends lost 6 bases and 5 bases, in that order; junction bases with no gene match: 10. The CDR3 consists of 14 residues. CDR1 and CDR2 from the germline V gene are SGDLS and YYNGEE. The CDR3 coding sequence is TGTGCCAGCACCTCCCAAGCGGGAGATGACGAGCAGTACTTC. Protein product: CASTSQAGDDEQYF.

The chain couples TRBV18 to TRBJ1-1, with 9 nucleotides matching TRBD1. With V trimmed by 4 bases and J by 5 bases, 14 bases remained unmatched. The CDR3 covers 17 residues. Germline V gene lookup returns CDR1 KGHSH and CDR2 LQKENI. The CDR3 coding sequence is TGTGCCAGCTCACTCGCCTCCGGGACAGGGAGAGGTACTGAAGCTTTCTTT. It specifies CASSLASGTGRGTEAFF.

The chain combines TRBV5-8 with TRBJ2-6; D may be TRBD1 (7 bases). V lost 6 bases to trimming and J lost 0 bases, with 16 bases between them. The CDR3 spans 17 residues. CDR1 is SGHTS, CDR2 YDEGEE, per germline. CDR3 sequence reads: CASMRRGRGSGANVLTF. CDR3 in DNA: TGTGCCAGCATGCGGAGGGGGCGGGGCTCTGGGGCCAACGTCCTGACTTTC.

Comments on this clone: Lacking the conserved final phenylalanine or tryptophan, this CDR3 likely reflects a read error. No DNA is shown, since the ends of the CDR3 on it are uncertain; the CDR3 is the one TCRdb lists. The V call is TRBV30, the J call TRBJ1-6; no check of the table's D call, TRBD1, against the DNA was made. 8 amino acids form the CDR3, both terminal residues included. Germline lookup yields CDR1 GTSNPN and CDR2 SVGIG (reference sequence). CDR3 residues: CAWGQSVS.

This sequence joins TRBV5-5 and TRBJ2-7; D unclear. V lost 0 bases, J lost 3 bases, and 7 bases lay in between. Germline loops: CDR1 SGHKS, CDR2 YYEKEE (reference sequence). CDR3 length: 13 residues. The CDR3 coding sequence is TGTGCCAGCAGCTTGGAAACTTACTACGAGCAGTACTTC. This encodes CASSLETYYEQYF.

V usage is TRBV27 and J usage is TRBJ1-1; D uncertain. This CDR3 comprises 14 residues. Germline loops: CDR1 MNHEY, CDR2 SMNVEV (reference sequence). V was clipped by 2 bases and J by 1 base, with 8 bases between them. The CDR3 coding sequence is TGTGCCAGCAGTTTAGGCACGCCGAACACTGAAGCTTTCTTT. Translating it yields CASSLGTPNTEAFF.

J is TRBJ2-5 and V is TRBV7-6; TRBD1 aligns across 9 bases. The CDR3 has 17 residues. CDR1 and CDR2 (germline): SGHVS, FNYEAQ. The trim removed 5 bases at V and 2 bases at J, leaving 12 bases unmatched. The CDR3 sequence: CASSPTGGFPPQETQYF. The CDR3 DNA follows: TGTGCCAGCAGCCCGACAGGGGGTTTCCCTCCGCAAGAGACCCAGTACTTC.

The rearrangement uses TRBV7-9 and TRBJ1-1; D not certain. Germline V CDR1 and CDR2: SEHNR, FQNEAQ (reference sequence). This CDR3 comprises 13 residues. V was clipped by 5 bases and J by 2 bases, with 9 bases between them. This CDR3 reads CASSPVVNTEAFF. The DNA for the CDR3 is TGTGCCAGCAGCCCAGTGGTAAACACTGAAGCTTTCTTT.

Sample share makes this clone medium-sized. This sequence joins TRBV6-4 and TRBJ2-1, with TRBD2 matching 8 bases. CDR3 length equals 14 residues. Germline V gene lookup returns CDR1 MRHNA and CDR2 SNTAGT. V was pared by 5 bases and J by 13 bases, with 13 bases of the junction left unmatched. DNA for the CDR3: TGTGCCAGCAGTTTCGATGGTAGCGGGGTGAAACAGTTCTTC. As protein: CASSFDGSGVKQFF.

This chain uses TRBV4-1 with TRBJ1-1; maybe TRBD1 (5 bases). The CDR3 has 13 amino acids. V lost 3 bases and J lost 5, with 10 bases in between. The germline gives CDR1 MGHRA, CDR2 YSYEKL. The CDR3 reads CASSHVTVTEAFF. The CDR3 DNA follows: TGCGCCAGCAGCCATGTGACAGTTACTGAAGCTTTCTTT.

The chain is built from TRBV5-1 and TRBJ2-7; 8 bases are shared with TRBD1. The CDR3 is made up of 16 amino acids. Looked up from germline, CDR1 is SGHRS and CDR2 is YFSETQ. Germline trimming cut 4 bases from V and 5 bases from J; bases unmatched to any gene: 14. The CDR3 coding sequence is TGCGCCAGCAGCGGCCCTCCTCTGGACAGGGCCCACGAGCAGTACTTC. Amino acid sequence: CASSGPPLDRAHEQYF.

The chain combines TRBV5-8 with TRBJ2-7; TRBD2 matches at 10 bases. Germline assignment: CDR1 SGHTS and CDR2 YDEGEE. Germline trimming cut 9 bases from V and 5 bases from J; bases unmatched to any gene: 11. The CDR3 spans 14 residues. CDR3 bases: TGTGCCACCTATCCCTCTAGCGGGAGAGACGAGCAGTACTTC. Its translation is CATYPSSGRDEQYF.

The rearrangement joins TRBV6-4 to TRBJ1-2, with 7 bases matching TRBD1. Germline V gives CDR1 MRHNA, CDR2 SNTAGT. J gave up 7 bases and V 6 bases, and 11 bases lay outside the gene matches. This CDR3 has 14 residues. The CDR3 coding sequence is TGTGCCAGCAGACCAACCCAGGGGGAAGGTGGCTACACCTTC. Translation gives CASRPTQGEGGYTF.

The chain employs TRBV7-9 and TRBJ2-2; 7 bases are a match to TRBD2. J gave up 1 base and V 1 base, and 3 bases lay outside the gene matches. Germline values: CDR1 SEHNR, CDR2 FQNEAQ (reference sequence). The CDR3 is made up of 16 amino acids. The CDR3 is CASSLGLAVNTGELFF. In nucleotides, the CDR3 is TGTGCCAGCAGCTTAGGCCTAGCGGTGAACACCGGGGAGCTGTTTTTT.

The chain combines TRBV11-2 with TRBJ2-3; TRBD2 aligns across 7 bases. The V gene's germline CDR1 is SGHAT and CDR2 FQNNGV. Trimming cost V 5 bases and J 2 bases; bases outside gene matches: 7. The CDR3 is 15 residues long. In nucleotides, the CDR3 is TGTGCCAGCAGCCCACCCGCGGGGGACACAGATACGCAGTATTTT. This encodes CASSPPAGDTDTQYF.

The rearrangement links TRBV6-5 to TRBJ1-1, with D perhaps matching TRBD1 (5 bases). The ends were cut back, 2 bases at V and 5 bases at J, with 9 bases in the middle. The CDR3 consists of 13 residues. Germline V lookup: CDR1 MNHEY, CDR2 SVGAGI. The CDR3 spells CASSYRGRTEAFF. DNA of the CDR3: TGTGCCAGCAGTTACCGGGGGAGGACTGAAGCTTTCTTT.

The chain carries TRBV11-2 and TRBJ2-7; TRBD1 matches at 8 bases. The V segment lost 4 bases and the J segment 4 bases; nucleotides outside the gene matches: 12. There are 16 residues in the CDR3. Germline CDR1 is SGHAT and CDR2 is FQNNGV. CDR3 amino acids: CASSSGRAGGSYEQYF. The CDR3 DNA follows: TGTGCCAGCAGCTCCGGCCGAGCAGGGGGCTCATACGAGCAGTACTTC.

The chain links TRBV9 to TRBJ2-7; 10 bases fit TRBD2. In germline, CDR1 is SGDLS, CDR2 YYNGEE. V shed 0 bases, J shed 1 base, and the junction held 4 bases outside the gene matches. The CDR3 has 16 residues. Written as DNA, the CDR3 is TGTGCCAGCAGCGTAGGGCTAGCGGGAGTTTCCTACGAGCAGTACTTC. Residues: CASSVGLAGVSYEQYF.

V is TRBV27 and J is TRBJ1-2; D is perhaps TRBD1 (6 bases). Trimming removed 0 bases at V and 5 bases at J, with 16 bases between. Germline CDR1 MNHEY, CDR2 SMNVEV (reference sequence). The CDR3 extends over 16 amino acids. The CDR3 spells CASSLSLGASGYGYTF. The CDR3 DNA follows: TGTGCCAGCAGTTTATCGTTGGGGGCATCAGGATATGGCTACACCTTC.

Note on this clone: Relative to the germline gene, one junction end is altered; a read error may explain this. V and J are TRBV10-3 and TRBJ2-1, with TRBD2 matching over 7 bases. Per the germline V gene, CDR1 is ENHRY and CDR2 is SYGVKD. This CDR3 is 14 amino acids long. The CDR3: CAIGDPGGGTEQFF. The CDR3 DNA is TGTGCCATCGGTGACCCGGGAGGAGGTACTGAGCAGTTCTTC.

The rearrangement links TRBV27 to TRBJ2-5; D unresolved. Trimming pared 2 bases from V and 5 bases from J, leaving 9 bases between. The CDR3 runs to 13 residues. Germline V lookup: CDR1 MNHEY, CDR2 SMNVEV (reference sequence). In DNA form, the CDR3 reads TGTGCCAGCAGTTTAAAAGAGTGGGAGACCCAGTACTTC. It translates to CASSLKEWETQYF.

CDR3 nucleotide sequence: TGTGCCAGCAGCCTCGGGACAGGGGCCTACGAGCAGTACTTC. Protein sequence: CASSLGTGAYEQYF. This rearrangement joins TRBV27 to TRBJ2-7, with 10 bases that match TRBD1. Per the germline V gene, CDR1 is MNHEY and CDR2 is SMNVEV (reference sequence). This CDR3 has 14 amino acids. The ends lost 6 bases at V and 2 bases at J; junction bases unmatched: 4.